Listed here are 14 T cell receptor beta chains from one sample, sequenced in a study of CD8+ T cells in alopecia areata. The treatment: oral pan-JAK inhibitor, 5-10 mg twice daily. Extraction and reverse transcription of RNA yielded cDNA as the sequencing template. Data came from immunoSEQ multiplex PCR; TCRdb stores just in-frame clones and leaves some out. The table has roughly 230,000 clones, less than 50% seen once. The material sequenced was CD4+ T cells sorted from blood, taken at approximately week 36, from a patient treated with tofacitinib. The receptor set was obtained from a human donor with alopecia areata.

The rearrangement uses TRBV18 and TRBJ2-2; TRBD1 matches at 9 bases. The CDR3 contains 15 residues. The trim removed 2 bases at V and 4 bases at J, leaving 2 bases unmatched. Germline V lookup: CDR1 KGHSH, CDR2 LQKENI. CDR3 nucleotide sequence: TGTGCCAGCTCACCAAGACAGGGGGGCACCGGGGAGCTGTTTTTT. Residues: CASSPRQGGTGELFF.

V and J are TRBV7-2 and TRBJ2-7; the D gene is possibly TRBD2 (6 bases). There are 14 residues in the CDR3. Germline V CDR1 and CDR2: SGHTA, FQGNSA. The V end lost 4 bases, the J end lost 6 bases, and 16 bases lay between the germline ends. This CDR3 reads CASSWDSRALEQYF. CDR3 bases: TGTGCCAGCAGCTGGGACTCCCGGGCACTCGAGCAGTACTTC.

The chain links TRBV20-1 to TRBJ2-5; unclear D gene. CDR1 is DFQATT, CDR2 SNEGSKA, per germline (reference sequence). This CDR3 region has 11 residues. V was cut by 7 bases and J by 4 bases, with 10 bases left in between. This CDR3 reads CSGKGTETQYF. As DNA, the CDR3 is TGCAGTGGGAAGGGCACAGAGACCCAGTACTTC.

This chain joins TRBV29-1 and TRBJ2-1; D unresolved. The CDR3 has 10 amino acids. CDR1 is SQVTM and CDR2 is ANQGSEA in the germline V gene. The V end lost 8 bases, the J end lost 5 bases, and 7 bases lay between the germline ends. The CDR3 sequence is CSLGHNEQFF. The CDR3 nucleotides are TGCAGCCTCGGACACAATGAGCAGTTCTTC.

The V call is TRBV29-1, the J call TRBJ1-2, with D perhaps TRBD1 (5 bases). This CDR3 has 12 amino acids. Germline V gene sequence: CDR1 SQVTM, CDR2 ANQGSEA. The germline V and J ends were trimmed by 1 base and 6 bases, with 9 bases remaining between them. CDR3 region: CSVEVQAHGYTF. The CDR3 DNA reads TGCAGCGTTGAAGTACAGGCTCATGGCTACACCTTC.

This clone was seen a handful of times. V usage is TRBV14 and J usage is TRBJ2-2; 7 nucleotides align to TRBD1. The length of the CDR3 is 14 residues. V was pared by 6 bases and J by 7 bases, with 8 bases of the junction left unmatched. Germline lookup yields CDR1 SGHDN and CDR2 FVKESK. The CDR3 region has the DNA TGTGCCAGCAGTATAACAGGGGATCACGGGGAGCTGTTTTTT. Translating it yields CASSITGDHGELFF.

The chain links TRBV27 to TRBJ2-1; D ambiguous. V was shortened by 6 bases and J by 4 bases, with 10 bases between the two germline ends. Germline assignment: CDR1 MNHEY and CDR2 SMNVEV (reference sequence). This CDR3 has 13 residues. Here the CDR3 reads CASRAAPYNEQFF. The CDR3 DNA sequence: TGTGCCAGCAGGGCAGCGCCATACAATGAGCAGTTCTTC.

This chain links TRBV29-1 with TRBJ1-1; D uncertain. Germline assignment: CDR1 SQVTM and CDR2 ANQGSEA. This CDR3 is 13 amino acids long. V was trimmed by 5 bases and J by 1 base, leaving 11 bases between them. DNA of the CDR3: TGCAGCGTTTCAGGTTTATCGAACACTGAAGCTTTCTTT. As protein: CSVSGLSNTEAFF.

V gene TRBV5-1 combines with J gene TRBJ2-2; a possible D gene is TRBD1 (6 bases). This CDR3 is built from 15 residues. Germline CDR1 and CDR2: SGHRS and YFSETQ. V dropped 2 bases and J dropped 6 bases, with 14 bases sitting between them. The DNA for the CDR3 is TGCGCCAGCAGCTTCCGGACAGATATCCCCGGGGAGCTGTTTTTT. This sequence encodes CASSFRTDIPGELFF. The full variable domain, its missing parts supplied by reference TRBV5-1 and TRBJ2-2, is KAGVTQTPRYLIKTRGQQVTLSCSPISGHRSVSWYQQTPGQGLQFLFEYFSETQRNKGNFPGRFSGRQFSNSRSEMNVSTLELGDSALYLCASSFRTDIPGELFFGEGSRLTVL.

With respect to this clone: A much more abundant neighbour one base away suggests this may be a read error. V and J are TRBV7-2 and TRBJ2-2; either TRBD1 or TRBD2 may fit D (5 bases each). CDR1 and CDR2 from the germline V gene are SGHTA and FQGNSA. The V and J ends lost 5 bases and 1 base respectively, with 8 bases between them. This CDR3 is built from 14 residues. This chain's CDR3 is CASSGTVNTGELFF. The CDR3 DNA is TGTGCCAGCAGCGGGACGGTGAACACCGGGGAGCTGTTTTTT.

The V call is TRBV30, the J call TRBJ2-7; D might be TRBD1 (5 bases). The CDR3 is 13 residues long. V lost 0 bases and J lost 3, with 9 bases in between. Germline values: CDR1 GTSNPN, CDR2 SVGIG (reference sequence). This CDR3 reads CAWSVDRVYEQYF. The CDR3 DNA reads TGTGCCTGGAGTGTAGACAGAGTCTACGAGCAGTACTTC. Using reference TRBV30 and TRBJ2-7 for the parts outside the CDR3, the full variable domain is SQTIHQWPATLVQPVGSPLSLECTVEGTSNPNLYWYRQAAGRGLQLLFYSVGIGQISSEVPQNLSASRPQDRQFILSSKKLLLSDSGFYLCAWSVDRVYEQYFGPGTRLTVT.

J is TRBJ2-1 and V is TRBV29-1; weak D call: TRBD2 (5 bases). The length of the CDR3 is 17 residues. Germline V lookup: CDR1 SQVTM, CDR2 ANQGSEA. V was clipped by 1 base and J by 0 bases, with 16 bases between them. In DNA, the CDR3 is TGCAGCGTTGAAGGTTTACTGACTACGAGCTCCTACAATGAGCAGTTCTTC. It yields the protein CSVEGLLTTSSYNEQFF.

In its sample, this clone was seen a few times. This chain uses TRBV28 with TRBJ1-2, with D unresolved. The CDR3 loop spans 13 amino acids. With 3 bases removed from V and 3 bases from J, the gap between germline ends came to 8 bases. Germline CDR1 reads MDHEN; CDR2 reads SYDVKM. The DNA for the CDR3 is TGTGCCAGCAGTTTCAACCGCCACTATGGCTACACCTTC. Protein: CASSFNRHYGYTF.

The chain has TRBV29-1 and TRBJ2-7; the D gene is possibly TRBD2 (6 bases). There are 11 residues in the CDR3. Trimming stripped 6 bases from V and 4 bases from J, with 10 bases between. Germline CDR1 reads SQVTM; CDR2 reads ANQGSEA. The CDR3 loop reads CSVVSGYEQYF. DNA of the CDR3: TGCAGCGTCGTTAGCGGATACGAGCAGTACTTC.